The rows below give T cell receptor beta chains drawn from one sample of a study of blood T cell repertoires in COVID-19. Some clones are missing from TCRdb's copy, which holds only in-frame ones; the method was immunoSEQ multiplex PCR. Of more than 85,000 clones in the sample, roughly 90% were seen once. Specimen: peripheral blood. These receptors originate from a human donor with COVID-19, enrolled during active disease. The donor label of this sample is uncertain. Both conserved end residues are part of each CDR3. Each record gives: clone size, V gene, J gene, D gene, CDR3 protein, CDR3 DNA. A D gene is named only where the DNA matches it firmly. Size values are once, few and many counts, or a class for expanded clones, and some rows have none.

>-|TRBV6-5|TRBJ2-4|-
CASSYSEGGADIQYF
TGTGCCAGCAGTTACTCGGAGGGTGGGGCGGACATTCAGTACTTC
>-|TRBV5-4|TRBJ2-5|-
CASSLATSGVETQYF
TGTGCCAGCAGCTTGGCCACTTCAGGGGTAGAGACCCAGTACTTC
>-|TRBV7-6|TRBJ2-3|TRBD2
CASSQIAGYTDTQYF
TGTGCCAGCAGCCAGATAGCGGGGTACACAGATACGCAGTATTTT
>once|TRBV20-1|TRBJ2-3|-
CSARYPDTQYF
TGCAGTGCTAGATATCCAGATACGCAGTATTTT
>-|TRBV4-1|TRBJ1-1|TRBD1
CASSQRQGEAFF
TGCGCCAGCAGCCAACGACAGGGGGAAGCTTTCTTT
>-|TRBV3-1/TRBV3-2|TRBJ2-3|TRBD2
CASRPFSGGTTDTQYF
TGTGCCAGCAGACCTTTCAGCGGGGGGACCACAGATACGCAGTATTTT
>-|TRBV18|TRBJ2-1|-
CASSAHRDTHDEQFF
TGTGCCAGCTCAGCGCACCGGGACACTCACGATGAGCAGTTCTTC
>-|TRBV7-9|TRBJ1-1|-
CASSLGPENTEAFF
TGTGCCAGCAGCTTAGGTCCAGAGAACACTGAAGCTTTCTTT
>-|TRBV7-6|TRBJ2-3|TRBD2
CASSSSQRSSGRQSTDTQYF
TGTGCCAGCAGCTCCTCCCAGAGGTCTAGCGGGAGACAAAGCACAGATACGCAGTATTTT
>-|TRBV3-1/TRBV3-2|TRBJ2-1|TRBD2
CASSQAGGVVNEQFF
TGTGCCAGCAGCCAGGCGGGGGGGGTTGTTAATGAGCAGTTCTTC
>-|TRBV12-5|TRBJ1-3|-
CASGFGDFSGNTIYF
TGTGCTAGTGGTTTCGGGGATTTCTCTGGAAACACCATATATTTT